This entry concerns a single T cell receptor beta chain. This CDR3 has 15 amino acids. Trimming cost V 1 base and J 6 bases, with 16 bases left between them. The germline V gene encodes CDR1 SGHRS and CDR2 YFSETQ. The data stem from a study of blood T cell repertoires in COVID-19. Sequencing was performed with immunoSEQ multiplex PCR; in TCRdb, only in-frame clones are kept and a portion is missing. The sample contains tens of thousands of clones, approximately 90% of which appear only once. The material sequenced was peripheral blood. This clonotype originated in a man in his sixties or seventies with active or convalescent COVID-19. V usage is TRBV5-1 and J usage is TRBJ1-2, with D perhaps TRBD1 (5 bases). The CDR3 protein is CASSLLVGGEDGYTF. In DNA, the CDR3 is TGCGCCAGCAGCTTGTTGGTGGGAGGGGAGGATGGCTACACCTTC.